This T cell receptor (beta chain) was captured by sequencing in a study of blood T cell repertoires in COVID-19. Whole-study context: Acute and convalescent COVID-19 specimens originated in the United States, Italy and Spain. The cDNA or gDNA used as material had been derived from T cells, B-cell-depleted T cells, or PBMCs.

The method was immunoSEQ multiplex PCR; TCRdb's version includes in-frame clones alone and lacks a portion of them. The sample yields a few hundred thousand clones, more than 75% seen once. Per germline, CDR1 SGHTA and CDR2 FQGNSA. CDR3 length: 15 amino acids. Trimming took off 5 bases at V and 3 bases at J, with 16 bases between the two ends. The chain carries TRBV7-2 and TRBJ1-1; D is undetermined. Source material: peripheral blood. The TCR originated in a woman older than 75 with COVID-19, enrolled during active disease. The CDR3: CASSLTREAHTEAFF. CDR3 in DNA: TGTGCCAGCAGCCTTACCCGAGAAGCGCACACTGAAGCTTTCTTT.